This paragraph reports one TCR beta chain. These data belong to a study of early T cells in non-severe SARS-CoV-2 infection. Unique molecular identifiers were attached to individual cDNA molecules. Each CDR3 protein gets one entry after TCRdb re-called the 5' RACE reads with MiXCR. The sample has more than 50,000 distinct CDR3 sequences, under 15% seen once; the top ten hold approximately 9.4%. J lost 5 bases, V lost 4 bases, and 7 bases had no gene match. CDR3 length equals 15 residues. The germline CDR1 and CDR2 sequences are SGHDN and FVKESK. The specimen comprised whole blood, sampled at baseline. The gene calls are TRBV14 and TRBJ2-3; 9 bases fit TRBD1. This clonotype was obtained from an adult who was a healthcare worker with PCR-confirmed SARS-CoV-2 infection or an uninfected control (not recorded which). The CDR3 region has the DNA TGTGCCAGCAGCCCGACAGGGGGGCTCATAGATACGCAGTATTTT. Amino acid sequence: CASSPTGGLIDTQYF.